The 20 T cell receptor beta chains below all came from one sample that was sequenced in a study of T cell repertoires in cytomegalovirus infection. Their target antigens are unknown. A single record per CDR3 protein comes from TCRdb applying MiXCR to the reads. Of some 800,000 distinct CDR3 sequences in the sample, just under 30% were seen once. The sample consisted of cultured CD8+ T cells from PBMCs, taken from culture after CMV antigen stimulation. The receptor source for this set is a human donor in good health (CMV status not recorded). Some clones in this sample may be carry-over from other donors' samples.

This rearrangement joins TRBV20-1 to TRBJ2-2; D unclear. Germline V gene sequence: CDR1 DFQATT, CDR2 SNEGSKA (reference sequence). Trimming took 3 bases from V and 7 from J, leaving 12 bases between them. CDR3 length: 13 residues. The CDR3 sequence: CSASAPNLGELFF. CDR3 nucleotides: TGCAGTGCTAGTGCCCCAAATCTCGGGGAGCTGTTTTTT.

This clonotype was recorded at least ten times. The genes are TRBV7-2 and TRBJ1-1; D is unresolved. The germline V gene encodes CDR1 SGHTA and CDR2 FQGNSA. V was clipped by 1 base and J by 8 bases, with 14 bases between them. The CDR3 spans 14 residues. The DNA of the CDR3 is TGTGCCAGCAGCTTAGAGGGTGGTGCCTTAGAAGCTTTCTTT. Translating gives CASSLEGGALEAFF.

A word on this clonotype: This clone may be a read error of a much larger clone one base away. The chain combines TRBV7-8 with TRBJ2-1, with D maybe TRBD1 (5 bases). Germline assignment: CDR1 SGHVS and CDR2 FQNEAQ. Deletions cut 2 bases from V and 2 bases from J, with 10 bases between. The CDR3 totals 15 residues. The CDR3 reads CASSLSRQPYNEQFF. CDR3 nucleotide sequence: TGTGCCAGCAGCTTATCGAGACAGCCCTACAATGAGCAGTTCTTC.

Only a few counts were recorded for this clonotype. The V gene is TRBV19, the J gene TRBJ2-7, with no clear D. The CDR3 covers 13 residues. Germline-derived CDR1 and CDR2 are LNHDA and SQIVND (reference sequence). Deletions cut 3 bases from V and 3 bases from J, with 9 bases between. CDR3 in amino acids: CASSMAVLYEQYF. CDR3 sequence (DNA): TGTGCCAGTAGTATGGCAGTTCTCTACGAGCAGTACTTC.

The chain employs TRBV20-1 and TRBJ1-5; D remains ambiguous. Deletions cut 4 bases from V and 6 bases from J, with 10 bases between. The length of the CDR3 is 12 residues. Germline values: CDR1 DFQATT, CDR2 SNEGSKA (reference sequence). CDR3 DNA: TGCAGTGCTAATCGGTTCGGTCAGCCCCAGCATTTT. Translated, it gives CSANRFGQPQHF.

J is TRBJ2-7 and V is TRBV7-6; a weak D match, TRBD2 (7 bases). Trimming stripped 2 bases from V and 5 bases from J, with 13 bases between. This CDR3 contains 14 residues. Germline V lookup: CDR1 SGHVS, CDR2 FNYEAQ. The CDR3 nucleotides are TGTGCCAGCAGCTTACGGACCGGGGGGCACGAGCAGTACGTC. Residues: CASSLRTGGHEQYV.

A few counts support this clonotype. This chain uses TRBV27 with TRBJ1-1; D perhaps matches TRBD1 (5 bases). Germline lookup yields CDR1 MNHEY and CDR2 SMNVEV (reference sequence). The CDR3 covers 15 residues. Trimming cost V 6 bases and J 1 base, with 15 bases left between them. The CDR3 bases are TGTGCCAGCAGCCCCGGGCTAGGGGCGAACACTGAAGCTTTCTTT. Protein sequence: CASSPGLGANTEAFF.

Only a few counts were recorded for this clonotype. CDR3 DNA sequence: TGTGCCAGCAGCCCCGGGCCCCTAGTTTCACCCCTCCACTTT. Translated, it gives CASSPGPLVSPLHF. The V call is TRBV5-4, the J call TRBJ1-6; the D is unclear. Germline-derived CDR1 and CDR2 are SGHNT and YYREEE (reference sequence). The CDR3 has 14 residues. V lost 4 bases and J 9 bases, leaving 14 bases between the germline ends.

The chain is built from TRBV11-2 and TRBJ2-1, with 7 bases matching TRBD2. The CDR3 runs to 15 residues. The V gene end was trimmed by 0 bases and the J gene end by 4 bases; junction bases not matched to a gene: 3. CDR1 is SGHAT and CDR2 is FQNNGV in the germline V gene. The CDR3 here is CASSLERGIYNEQFF. Written as DNA, the CDR3 is TGTGCCAGCAGCTTAGAGCGGGGGATTTACAATGAGCAGTTCTTC.

This sequence joins TRBV28 and TRBJ1-5; no definite D call. The V end lost 2 bases, the J end lost 7 bases, and 12 bases lay between the germline ends. Per germline, CDR1 MDHEN and CDR2 SYDVKM. The CDR3 consists of 14 residues. The CDR3 coding sequence is TGTGCCAGCAGTTTAGCCCGGTCGCGCCAGCCCCAGCATTTT. As protein: CASSLARSRQPQHF.

V is TRBV7-6 and J is TRBJ1-3; possible D gene TRBD1, 5 bases. The CDR3 extends over 17 amino acids. The germline V gene has CDR1 SGHVS and CDR2 FNYEAQ. Trimming pared 1 base from V and 2 bases from J, leaving 15 bases between. In DNA, the CDR3 is TGTGCCAGCAGCTTAGACGGACACCCGGGCACTGGAAACACCATATATTTT. It codes for CASSLDGHPGTGNTIYF.

In this sample, this clonotype turned up a few times. The V gene is TRBV7-8, the J gene TRBJ2-3, with a weak D call TRBD2 (9 bases). Germline CDR1 reads SGHVS; CDR2 reads FQNEAQ. The V gene lost 5 bases and the J gene lost 3 bases, with 21 bases spanning the gap. This CDR3 is 17 amino acids long. This CDR3 reads CASSPTGAGGITDTQYF. The CDR3 DNA is TGTGCCAGCAGCCCGACAGGGGCGGGGGGGATAACAGATACGCAGTATTTT.

The V and J genes are TRBV28 and TRBJ2-3; 9 bases are shared with TRBD1. CDR1 is MDHEN and CDR2 is SYDVKM in the germline V gene. The CDR3 loop spans 15 amino acids. V shed 8 bases and J 4 bases; nucleotides not matched to a gene: 10. The CDR3 loop is CASGVSQGAADTQYF. The DNA of the CDR3 is TGTGCCAGCGGGGTGTCACAGGGGGCGGCAGATACGCAGTATTTT.

This clonotype was picked up a small number of times. This chain links TRBV6-1 with TRBJ2-3; TRBD2 matches 8 bases. The J segment lost 6 bases and the V segment lost 5 bases, leaving 10 bases of the junction unmatched. The germline CDR1 and CDR2 sequences are MNHNS and SASEGT. The CDR3 is 15 residues long. Here the CDR3 DNA reads TGTGCCAGCAGTTGGAACGGGGGGGGGCTGGATACGCAGTATTTT. Translation gives CASSWNGGGLDTQYF.

This clonotype was seen a handful of times. The chain carries TRBV6-1 and TRBJ2-3, with D possibly matching TRBD2 (6 bases). V lost 1 base and J 6 bases, leaving 14 bases between the germline ends. This CDR3 is 15 amino acids long. From germline, CDR1 is MNHNS and CDR2 SASEGT. In nucleotides, the CDR3 is TGTGCCAGCAGTGAAGGGCTAGCGACGGGGGATACGCAGTATTTT. Its protein is CASSEGLATGDTQYF.

This clonotype was seen repeatedly, ten times or more. The chain couples TRBV7-6 to TRBJ1-1; D perhaps matches TRBD1 (6 bases). Germline values: CDR1 SGHVS, CDR2 FNYEAQ. This CDR3 is 15 amino acids long. The V and J ends lost 7 bases and 8 bases respectively, with 23 bases between them. This CDR3 reads CASTPVWPGTTEAFF. DNA for the CDR3: TGTGCCAGCACCCCAGTTTGGCCCGGGACAACCGAAGCTTTCTTT. Variable domain in full (rest from reference TRBV7-6 and TRBJ1-1): GAGVSQSPRYKVTKRGQDVALRCDPISGHVSLYWYRQALGQGPEFLTYFNYEAQQDKSGLPNDRFSAERPEGSISTLTIQRTEQRDSAMYRCASTPVWPGTTEAFFGQGTRLTVV.

This clonotype has a count of ten or more. The CDR3 spells CASSLGETNTEAFF. The CDR3 DNA reads as TGTGCCAGCAGCCTAGGAGAAACGAACACTGAAGCTTTCTTT. V usage is TRBV7-6 and J usage is TRBJ1-1; D not certain. The CDR3 contains 14 residues. CDR1 SGHVS and CDR2 FNYEAQ come from the germline V gene. V gave up 5 bases and J gave up 1 base, with 11 bases separating them.

The chain uses TRBV28 and TRBJ2-7; 7 bases match TRBD2. V trimming: 4 bases; J trimming: 4 bases; junction bases outside the gene matches: 10. The CDR3 sequence is 15 residues long. From germline, CDR1 is MDHEN and CDR2 SYDVKM. The CDR3 DNA reads as TGTGCCAGCAGTTCCGAGCGGGGAGCCAGTTACGAGCAGTACGTC. This encodes CASSSERGASYEQYV.

The chain couples TRBV7-9 to TRBJ2-7, with D perhaps matching TRBD1 or TRBD2 (5 bases each). The V gene lost 3 bases and the J gene lost 3 bases, with 9 bases spanning the gap. Germline V lookup: CDR1 SEHNR, CDR2 FQNEAQ (reference sequence). The CDR3 is 13 amino acids. The CDR3 here is CASSLRDGYEQYV. Here the CDR3 DNA reads TGTGCCAGCAGCTTGAGGGACGGCTACGAGCAGTACGTC.

The rearrangement uses TRBV28 and TRBJ1-2; D perhaps matches TRBD1 (5 bases). This CDR3 is 15 amino acids long. V dropped 6 bases and J dropped 0 bases, with 14 bases sitting between them. From germline, CDR1 is MDHEN and CDR2 SYDVKM. CDR3 DNA sequence: TGTGCCAGCAGAGGAATCAGGGATGCTAACTATGGCTACACCTTC. Translated: CASRGIRDANYGYTF.